The clone carrying this TCR beta chain occurred a few times. Its target is unknown. Pooling of second doses given at about 4 or about 12 weeks was done. Assay used: immunoSEQ multiplex PCR; TCRdb lists only in-frame clones, some missing. The sample records approximately 88,000 clones, about nine tenths being singletons. These data are taken from a study of T cell responses to AZD1222 COVID-19 vaccine. Whole-study results and caveats: After the peak T cell response, and only then, were repertoires sampled. Spike-specific TCR breadth and depth were elevated following two AZD1222 doses. Of the AZD1222 recipients, only 5 to 7 were seropositive at baseline.

CDR3 size: 14 residues. V lost 4 bases to trimming and J lost 3 bases; unmatched junction nucleotides: 5. Per germline, CDR1 SGHNT and CDR2 YYREEE (reference sequence). The chain links TRBV5-4 to TRBJ1-1; 8 nucleotides align to TRBD1. This receptor was obtained from an adult who received the AZD1222 COVID-19 vaccine. The material was peripheral blood, obtained 28 days after the second AZD1222 dose. As DNA, the CDR3 is TGTGCCAGCAGCGTCCAGGGGGCTGACACTGAAGCTTTCTTT. As protein: CASSVQGADTEAFF.